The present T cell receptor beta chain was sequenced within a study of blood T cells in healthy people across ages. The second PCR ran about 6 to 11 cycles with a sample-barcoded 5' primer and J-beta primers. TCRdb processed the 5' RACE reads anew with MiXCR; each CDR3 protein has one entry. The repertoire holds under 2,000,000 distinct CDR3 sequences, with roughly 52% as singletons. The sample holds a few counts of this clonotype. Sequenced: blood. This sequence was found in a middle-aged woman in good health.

The CDR3 is CASSYSPRSQETQYF. The DNA of the CDR3 is TGTGCCAGCAGTTACTCGCCCAGGTCCCAAGAGACCCAGTACTTC. The rearrangement uses TRBV6-5 and TRBJ2-5; no firm D call. V lost 0 bases and J 1 base, leaving 9 bases between the germline ends. From germline, CDR1 is MNHEY and CDR2 SVGAGI. This CDR3 comprises 15 residues.